This entry is about one T cell receptor (beta chain). Its target is unknown. A far larger clone is a single base away, which makes a read error likely. This sample was included in a study of shared clonotypes between healthy human individuals. Germline values: CDR1 MNHNS, CDR2 SASEGT. This CDR3 contains 15 residues. The protocol was immunoSEQ multiplex PCR, while the TCRdb copy is restricted to in-frame clones and leaves out a portion. The repertoire holds 550,000 to 800,000 clones, with around 67% as singletons. Findings and caveats of the study: There were few donors, and this limited the genetic and exposure-history diversity represented. Non-shared clonotypes were found to have lower generation probabilities than the clonotypes that were shared by all four of the sorted-subset donors.

The TCR originated in a woman in her twenties or thirties in good health. This chain joins TRBV6-1 and TRBJ2-1; D uncertain. The sample consisted of memory CD4+ T cells sorted from blood. Indicated subset: CD45RA-negative fraction. The CDR3 sequence: CASSVEESSHNEQFF. The CDR3 DNA follows: TGTGCCAGCAGTGTAGAGGAGAGCTCCCACAATGAGCAGTTCTTC.